A selection of T cell receptor beta chains follows, all from one sample in a study of T cell responses to AZD1222 COVID-19 vaccine. TCRdb's table, derived via immunoSEQ multiplex PCR, lists solely in-frame clones and lacks some. Here the sample spans some 150,000 clones, about 90% being singletons. The source material was peripheral blood, sampled on day 0 of AZD1222 vaccination. Receptor source: an adult in good health. The CDR3 runs from the conserved cysteine through the conserved F or W. The order of the fields is J gene, clone size, D gene, V gene, CDR3 DNA, CDR3 protein. The D gene is left open where the match is weak. Clone size is not always given. Where it is, it says once, few, many or a class for expanded clones.

>TRBJ1-5|NA|NA|TRBV18
TGTGCCAGCTCATCGGGGGTGGCCAATCAGCCCCAGCATTTT
CASSSGVANQPQHF
>TRBJ2-3|NA|TRBD2|TRBV4-3
TGCGCCAGCAGCCAAGCGGGACTAGCGGGAGGCAAAGATACGCAGTATTTT
CASSQAGLAGGKDTQYF
>TRBJ2-1|NA|NA|TRBV7-8
TGTGCCAGCAGCATACTAGCCCGAAGCTCCTACAATGAGCAGTTCTTC
CASSILARSSYNEQFF
>TRBJ2-5|NA|TRBD1|TRBV19
TGTGCCAGTAGTATGACAGGGACCCAAGAGACCCAGTACTTC
CASSMTGTQETQYF
>TRBJ2-3|NA|NA|TRBV4-3
TGCGCCAGCAGCCAAGATCGAAATAACGCAGATACGCAGTATTTT
CASSQDRNNADTQYF
>TRBJ2-4|NA|NA|TRBV19
TGTGCCAGTAGTATATCAGGGGTGTTCGAAAACATTCAGTACTTC
CASSISGVFENIQYF
>TRBJ1-6|NA|TRBD1|TRBV5-1
TGCGCCAGCAGCTCTCGACAGGGGAGTCCCTATAATTCACCCCTCCACTTT
CASSSRQGSPYNSPLHF
>TRBJ1-2|NA|TRBD1|TRBV7-2
TGTGCCAGCAGCCGGGACAGGGAAGATGGCTACACCTTC
CASSRDREDGYTF
>TRBJ1-1|NA|NA|TRBV5-1
TGCGCCAGCAGCTTCCGGACCGTGAACACTGAAGCTTTCTTT
CASSFRTVNTEAFF
>TRBJ1-1|NA|NA|TRBV6-1
TGTGCCAGCAGTGACCCCTTGAACACTGAAGCTTTCTTT
CASSDPLNTEAFF
>TRBJ2-5|NA|NA|TRBV4-1
TGCGCCAGCAGCCAAGATACTGTTGGTCGACGCGGGGAGACCCAGTACTTC
CASSQDTVGRRGETQYF
>TRBJ1-5|NA|NA|TRBV10-2
TGCGCCAGCCAAAACGGTTGTAATCAGCCCCAGCATTTT
CASQNGCNQPQHF
>TRBJ2-7|NA|NA|TRBV3-1/TRBV3-2
TGTGCCAGCAGCCAAAGACGGGACACCCACTCCTACGAGCAGTACTTC
CASSQRRDTHSYEQYF
>TRBJ1-2|NA|NA|TRBV12-3/TRBV12-4
TGTGCCAGCAGTGGGGGGATCCACTATGGCTACACCTTC
CASSGGIHYGYTF
>TRBJ1-1|NA|TRBD1|TRBV10-3
TGTGCCACCTCGACAGGGGACTCTGAAGCTTTCTTT
CATSTGDSEAFF
>TRBJ1-2|once|TRBD1|TRBV18
TGTGCCAGCTCACCGGGACAGGGGGCCCTAATGTGGGGCTACACCTTC
CASSPGQGALMWGYTF
>TRBJ2-7|NA|NA|TRBV2
TGTGCCAGCAGTGAACCAAGCTACGAGCAGTACTTC
CASSEPSYEQYF
>TRBJ1-3|NA|NA|TRBV27
TGTGCCAGCAGTACGATAGGACTGGGCAACACCATATATTTT
CASSTIGLGNTIYF
>TRBJ2-4|NA|TRBD1|TRBV4-1
TGCGCCAGCAGCCAAGGACAGGGAATGAACATTCAGTACTTC
CASSQGQGMNIQYF
>TRBJ1-1|NA|NA|TRBV12-3/TRBV12-4
TGTGCCAGCAGCCCGACCCTTCTCACTGAAGCTTTCTTT
CASSPTLLTEAFF
>TRBJ2-5|NA|NA|TRBV7-2
TGTGCCAGCAGCTTAAACAGCCAAGAGACCCAGTACTTC
CASSLNSQETQYF
>TRBJ2-7|NA|TRBD2|TRBV6-2/TRBV6-3
TGTGCCAGCAGTTTTCGCGGACTAGCGGTCTACGAGCAGTACTTC
CASSFRGLAVYEQYF
>TRBJ2-7|NA|NA|TRBV6-5
TGTGCCAGCAGAGGGGACGGAAGCTACGAGCAGTACTTC
CASRGDGSYEQYF
>TRBJ2-1|NA|NA|TRBV3-1/TRBV3-2
TGTGCCAGCAGCCAAGGCGGGGAGCAGTTCTTC
CASSQGGEQFF
>TRBJ2-3|NA|NA|TRBV5-4
TGTGCCAGCAGCGCTTTGATAAGCGGGAGCACAGATACGCAGTATTTT
CASSALISGSTDTQYF
>TRBJ2-1|NA|NA|TRBV2
TGTGCCAGCAGTATCCCAGCGGGTAAGAATGAGCAGTTCTTC
CASSIPAGKNEQFF
>TRBJ1-6|NA|NA|TRBV27
TGTGCCAGCAGTTTAGCCCCGGGTTCACCCCTCCACTTT
CASSLAPGSPLHF
>TRBJ2-1|NA|TRBD2|TRBV7-9
TGTGCCAGCAGTTCGCCGCGGGGGGCCGTCTCCTACAATGAGCAGTTCTTC
CASSSPRGAVSYNEQFF
>TRBJ2-7|NA|TRBD1|TRBV18
TGTGCCAGCTCACCACGACAGGGATACGAGCAGTACTTC
CASSPRQGYEQYF
>TRBJ2-1|NA|TRBD2|TRBV4-3
TGCGCCAGCAGCCAAGATCTGGGACTAGCGTACAATGAGCAGTTCTTC
CASSQDLGLAYNEQFF
>TRBJ1-5|NA|NA|TRBV5-5
TGTGCCAGCAGCACCAGGGGCCCACAGCCCCAGCATTTT
CASSTRGPQPQHF
>TRBJ1-2|once|NA|TRBV4-2
TGTGCCAGCAGCCAAGAGGTCAGGGAGGTTAACTATGGCTACACCTTC
CASSQEVREVNYGYTF
>TRBJ2-1|NA|TRBD2|TRBV19
TGTGCCAGTAGTATCGACCCCGGGGGGTACAATGAGCAGTTCTTC
CASSIDPGGYNEQFF
>TRBJ1-2|NA|NA|TRBV4-3
TGCGCCAGCAGCCAAGATTTGTTAAGGAAAGAGACCGGGCACTACACCTTC
CASSQDLLRKETGHYTF
>TRBJ1-3|NA|NA|TRBV18
TGTGCCAGCTCACCACTTGGGCAGTCCGGAAACACCATATATTTT
CASSPLGQSGNTIYF
>TRBJ1-5|NA|TRBD1|TRBV27
TGTGCCAGCAGTTTCTCGGGACAGAATAGCAATCAGCCCCAGCATTTT
CASSFSGQNSNQPQHF
>TRBJ2-1|NA|NA|TRBV5-1
TGCGCCAGCAGCGGTAGCAGTAGCTCCTACAATGAGCAGTTCTTC
CASSGSSSSYNEQFF
>TRBJ1-3|NA|NA|TRBV18
TGTGCCAGCCATTCACCAGGTCTCTCTGGAAACACCATATATTTT
CASHSPGLSGNTIYF
>TRBJ2-1|NA|NA|TRBV9
TGTGCCAGCAGCGTAAAGCCTTTACAACCGTCTAATGAGCAGTTCTTC
CASSVKPLQPSNEQFF
>TRBJ2-1|NA|NA|TRBV19
TGTGCCAGTAGTATAGGAGGGGGTAGGTCCTACAATGAGCAGTTCTTC
CASSIGGGRSYNEQFF
>TRBJ1-4|NA|TRBD1|TRBV7-2
TGTGCCAGCAGCTTAGTGCCAGGGGGCGCGGATGAAAAACTGTTTTTT
CASSLVPGGADEKLFF
>TRBJ1-4|NA|TRBD1|TRBV27
TGTGCCAGCAATAGACAGGGGGGGGCAACTAATGAAAAACTGTTTTTT
CASNRQGGATNEKLFF
>TRBJ2-7|NA|TRBD1|TRBV5-4
TGTGCCAGCAGCCCGGGACAGGGAAGCTACGAGCAGTACTTC
CASSPGQGSYEQYF
>TRBJ2-7|NA|NA|TRBV19
TGTGCCAGTAGCGTCGGGCGGGAAGTCTCCTACGAGCAGTACTTC
CASSVGREVSYEQYF
>TRBJ2-7|NA|NA|TRBV19
TGTGCCAGTAGTATCATCCGGGGCGGCGAGCAGTACTTC
CASSIIRGGEQYF
>TRBJ2-7|NA|NA|TRBV7-9
TGTGCCAGCAGCTCCAAGGGTAGCGGCTACGAGCAGTACTTC
CASSSKGSGYEQYF
>TRBJ2-7|NA|NA|TRBV7-9
TGTGCCAGCAGCCCTCAGGGTCAGGGGGGAAGGCCCTACGAGCAGTACTTC
CASSPQGQGGRPYEQYF
>TRBJ2-1|NA|TRBD2|TRBV9
TGTGCCAGCAGCTCAGCGGGGGGCGCCTACAATGAGCAGTTCTTC
CASSSAGGAYNEQFF
>TRBJ2-7|NA|NA|TRBV30
TGTGCCTGGAGTGTCAATCTTCCTGACGAGCAGTACTTC
CAWSVNLPDEQYF
>TRBJ2-7|NA|NA|TRBV7-9
TGTGCCAGCAGCATCCCTCTTGCCGAGCAGTACTTC
CASSIPLAEQYF
>TRBJ2-3|NA|TRBD2|TRBV6-6
TGTGCCAGCAGTGGAGCGGGAGGTTCGGGAGATACGCAGTATTTT
CASSGAGGSGDTQYF
>TRBJ2-2|NA|NA|TRBV7-9
TGTGCCAGCAGCCCCCACAATTCGGGAGCAACCGGGGAGCTGTTTTTT
CASSPHNSGATGELFF
>TRBJ2-1|NA|TRBD1|TRBV5-1
TGCGCCAGCAGCCCCGGACAGGGCCCCGCCCATGAGCAGTTCTTC
CASSPGQGPAHEQFF
>TRBJ1-4|NA|TRBD1|TRBV19
TGTGCCAGTAGTACGAACCTCGGACAGGGGGCCCGAACTAATGAAAAACTGTTTTTT
CASSTNLGQGARTNEKLFF
>TRBJ1-5|NA|NA|TRBV19
TGTGCCAGTAGTATAGGCAGGTCCCACCAGCCCCAGCATTTT
CASSIGRSHQPQHF
>TRBJ2-2|NA|NA|TRBV6-2/TRBV6-3
TGTGCCAGCAGTTACTCGGCTGACACCGGGGAGCTGTTTTTT
CASSYSADTGELFF
>TRBJ2-1|once|NA|TRBV5-6
TGTGCCAGCAGCTCACCGGGACGGCTATACAATGAGCAGTTCTTC
CASSSPGRLYNEQFF